This TCR beta chain comes out of a study of cytomegalovirus exposure and HLA in healthy donors. Broader study findings: Within a later analysis, the majority of CMV-associated TCR beta chains appeared HLA-restricted. A later analysis by the authors found several of the most significant clusters apparently linked to common viral pathogens. In most subjects, TCR beta sequences reportedly gave accurate predictions of HLA-A and HLA-B alleles.

On this clone itself: As yet, its antigen is unknown.

The trim removed 6 bases at V and 5 bases at J, leaving 7 bases unmatched. Germline CDR1 and CDR2: MNHNS and SASEGT. This CDR3 is 15 amino acids long. 13 Jbeta primers and 60 Vbeta primers were used for the PCR. TCRdb keeps only in-frame clones here, not all; method: immunoSEQ multiplex PCR. The sample holds about 150,000 clones, around 75% seen once. Sequencing input: PBMCs. The sequence derives from a human donor in good health. V is TRBV6-1 and J is TRBJ2-1, with TRBD1 identical over 10 bases. In DNA, the CDR3 is TGTGCCAGCAGGCCGGGACAGGGGATCCACAATGAGCAGTTCTTC. Residues: CASRPGQGIHNEQFF.